These 26 T cell receptor beta chains came from one sample sequenced in a study of long-term antiretroviral therapy in people with HIV (dated by TCRdb to the early 2020s). The immunoSEQ hsTCRB v3.0 assay was used at survey level resolution to sequence the TRB variable region. Sourced from immuneACCESS, this table was stored by TCRdb with only in-frame sequences that have V and J called. A share of the clones is absent; for the studies checked, an unresolved V gene accounts for under half, and the remainder has no known explanation. The sample table contains more than 20,000 clones; only one count was recorded for around four fifths of them. The top ten constitute about 4% of the sample. This material consisted of unsorted PBMCs, taken approximately 4 years after starting antiretroviral therapy. These receptor sequences come from a man younger than 35 with HIV.

The chain has TRBV6-1 and TRBJ1-4; possible D gene TRBD1, 5 bases. Germline V gives CDR1 MNHNS, CDR2 SASEGT. The V gene lost 2 bases and the J gene lost 8 bases, with 12 bases spanning the gap. The CDR3 has 14 residues. The CDR3 DNA follows: TGTGCCAGCAGTGAACCCAGGGTTAAAGAAAAACTGTTTTTT. Its translation is CASSEPRVKEKLFF.

The V and J genes are TRBV6-5 and TRBJ1-3, with unresolved D. V was cut by 7 bases and J by 0 bases, with 7 bases left in between. Germline lookup yields CDR1 MNHEY and CDR2 SVGAGI. The CDR3 loop spans 13 amino acids. DNA for the CDR3: TGTGCCAGCAAGTCCCACTCTGGAAACACCATATATTTT. This codes for CASKSHSGNTIYF.

V usage is TRBV23-1 and J usage is TRBJ2-7, with a tentative D call TRBD2 (5 bases). TRBV23-1 is flagged as an ORF with uncertain function. This CDR3 has 15 amino acids. V lost 2 bases to trimming and J lost 3 bases, with 14 bases between them. CDR3 nucleotide sequence: TGCGCCAGCAGTCAACTGACAAAGAGGGACTACGAGCAGTACGTC. Protein: CASSQLTKRDYEQYV.

J is TRBJ1-3 and V is TRBV7-2, with no clear D. This CDR3 has 14 residues. Germline values: CDR1 SGHTA, CDR2 FQGNSA. V was clipped by 4 bases and J by 2 bases, with 9 bases between them. The CDR3 region has the DNA TGTGCCAGCAGCTCAGGTTGGGCTGGAAACACCATATATTTT. Translated, it gives CASSSGWAGNTIYF.

The chain combines TRBV6-6 with TRBJ1-5; the D is unclear. The CDR3 is 16 amino acids. The germline gives CDR1 MNHNY, CDR2 SVGAGI (reference sequence). V was clipped by 8 bases and J by 7 bases, with 24 bases between them. The CDR3 loop is CASGAARTAKKQPQHF. CDR3 bases: TGTGCCAGCGGAGCCGCCCGGACTGCTAAAAAGCAGCCCCAGCATTTT.

The chain employs TRBV5-1 and TRBJ2-1; D call uncertain. CDR1 is SGHRS and CDR2 is YFSETQ in the germline V gene. Trimming took off 0 bases at V and 6 bases at J, with 7 bases between the two ends. The CDR3 spans 13 residues. CDR3 coding DNA: TGCGCCAGCAGCTTGGACCGCTTCAATGAGCAGTTCTTC. This translates into CASSLDRFNEQFF.

The J gene is TRBJ2-6, the V gene TRBV30; D gene ambiguous. Germline V CDR1 and CDR2: GTSNPN, SVGIG (reference sequence). The CDR3 contains 16 residues. Trimming removed 4 bases at V and 4 bases at J, with 17 bases between. The CDR3 coding sequence is TGTGCCTGGACCGGGCCTACCGGAAGAGGGGCCAACGTCCTGACTTTC. It is translated as CAWTGPTGRGANVLTF.

The rearrangement uses TRBV4-1 and TRBJ2-1; tentative D call: TRBD1 (6 bases). V gave up 4 bases and J gave up 9 bases, with 19 bases separating them. The CDR3 spans 15 residues. Germline V CDR1 and CDR2: MGHRA, YSYEKL. The DNA for the CDR3 is TGCGCCAGCAGCCCAGTCGTTCTTGGGGGCTCTGAGCAGTTCTTC. Amino acid sequence: CASSPVVLGGSEQFF.

The rearrangement joins TRBV2 to TRBJ1-6, with 8 bases aligning to TRBD1. The CDR3 has 16 residues. Germline CDR1 reads SNHLY; CDR2 reads FYNNEI. V gave up 5 bases and J gave up 5 bases; unmatched junction bases: 8. The DNA for the CDR3 is TGTGCCAGCAGTAACAGGGGGATGCCGAATAATTCACCCCTCCACTTT. It translates to CASSNRGMPNNSPLHF.

The V and J genes are TRBV18 and TRBJ2-7; 7 bases fit TRBD1. Trimming cost V 3 bases and J 1 base; bases outside gene matches: 9. Germline CDR1 and CDR2: KGHSH and LQKENI. The CDR3 totals 16 residues. CDR3 sequence reads: CASSPQGQRSSYEQYF. In DNA, the CDR3 is TGTGCCAGCTCACCCCAGGGACAGAGGAGTTCCTACGAGCAGTACTTC.

A few counts support this clone. This chain joins TRBV19 and TRBJ2-7; D is perhaps TRBD2 (6 bases). V lost 5 bases and J 1 base, leaving 12 bases between the germline ends. Germline V gene sequence: CDR1 LNHDA, CDR2 SQIVND (reference sequence). CDR3 length: 14 residues. The CDR3 DNA follows: TGTGCCAGTAGTCCAAGCGGACTATCCTACGAGCAGTACGTC. Protein: CASSPSGLSYEQYV.

The chain couples TRBV21-1 to TRBJ2-1; the tabulated D call, TRBD1, remains unverified against the DNA. TRBV21-1 is given as a pseudogene. CDR3 length: 17 amino acids. This CDR3 reads CASSNCPGTQGPHEQFF. For the CDR3, the DNA is TGTGCCAGCAGCAACTGTCCCGGGACACAGGGTCCCCATGAGCAGTTCTTC.

The chain joins TRBV30 to TRBJ2-5; 11 bases agree with TRBD2. Germline V gene data show CDR1 as GTSNPN and CDR2 as SVGIG (reference sequence). V dropped 0 bases and J dropped 5; count of bases not matched to a gene: 11. The CDR3 totals 17 residues. This chain's CDR3 is CAWSVGLAGGLTETQYF. The CDR3 bases are TGTGCCTGGAGTGTAGGGTTAGCGGGGGGGCTTACGGAGACCCAGTACTTC.

The chain couples TRBV9 to TRBJ1-1, with TRBD1 matching over 7 bases. There are 16 residues in the CDR3. The V gene's germline CDR1 is SGDLS and CDR2 YYNGEE. The ends lost 3 bases at V and 0 bases at J; junction bases unmatched: 8. CDR3 nucleotide sequence: TGTGCCAGCAGCGGACGAGGGGACAGTATGAACACTGAAGCTTTCTTT. Translation: CASSGRGDSMNTEAFF. Full variable domain (missing parts from reference TRBV9 and TRBJ1-1): DSGVTQTPKHLITATGQRVTLRCSPRSGDLSVYWYQQSLDQGLQFLIQYYNGEERAKGNILERFSAQQFPDLHSELNLSSLELGDSALYFCASSGRGDSMNTEAFFGQGTRLTVV.

The chain links TRBV19 to TRBJ1-1; D is unclear. Trimming took 9 bases from V and 0 from J, leaving 11 bases between them. The CDR3 has 13 amino acids. Germline-derived CDR1 and CDR2 are LNHDA and SQIVND (reference sequence). CDR3 sequence reads: CASSTAMNTEAFF. DNA for the CDR3: TGTGCCAGCTCAACAGCGATGAACACTGAAGCTTTCTTT.

The chain joins TRBV2 to TRBJ2-5; 9 bases match TRBD1. The V gene end was trimmed by 4 bases and the J gene end by 2 bases; junction bases not matched to a gene: 2. The CDR3 has 14 amino acids. Germline values: CDR1 SNHLY, CDR2 FYNNEI. This CDR3 is CASSADRGQETQYF. DNA of the CDR3: TGTGCCAGCAGTGCGGACAGGGGTCAAGAGACCCAGTACTTC. The whole variable domain, remainder taken from reference TRBV2 and TRBJ2-5, is EPEVTQTPSHQVTQMGQEVILRCVPISNHLYFYWYRQILGQKVEFLVSFYNNEISEKSEIFDDQFSVERPDGSNFTLKIRSTKLEDSAMYFCASSADRGQETQYFGPGTRLLVL.

The chain couples TRBV6-1 to TRBJ1-1; D uncertain. Germline assignment: CDR1 MNHNS and CDR2 SASEGT. Deletions cut 10 bases from V and 10 bases from J, with 13 bases between. This CDR3 contains 10 residues. Here the CDR3 reads CATFWDRAFF. The CDR3 nucleotides read TGTGCCACATTCTGGGATAGAGCTTTCTTT.

This chain connects TRBV28 to TRBJ2-3; D perhaps matches TRBD2 (6 bases). The CDR3 runs to 14 residues. Germline assignment: CDR1 MDHEN and CDR2 SYDVKM. Trimming took 2 bases from V and 6 from J, leaving 12 bases between them. The CDR3 coding sequence is TGTGCCAGCAGTTTAGAGCGGGCCGGGGATACGCAGTATTTT. Protein product: CASSLERAGDTQYF.

V is TRBV7-9 and J is TRBJ2-7; 8 bases map to TRBD1. The CDR3 extends over 14 amino acids. In germline, CDR1 is SEHNR, CDR2 FQNEAQ (reference sequence). V lost 3 bases and J lost 4; bases outside the gene matches: 5. Here the CDR3 reads CASSLTGVDYEQYF. The CDR3 nucleotides are TGTGCCAGCAGCTTGACAGGGGTTGATTACGAGCAGTACTTC.

This chain joins TRBV7-8 and TRBJ1-5; possibly TRBD1 for D (5 bases). This CDR3 has 16 residues. Germline V gene lookup returns CDR1 SGHVS and CDR2 FQNEAQ. The germline V and J ends were trimmed by 1 base and 2 bases, with 12 bases remaining between them. CDR3 loop: CASSLGRGSGNQPQHF. DNA of the CDR3: TGTGCCAGCAGCTTAGGACGGGGCAGTGGCAATCAGCCCCAGCATTTT.

The rearrangement uses TRBV6-1 and TRBJ1-1, with 7 bases lining up with TRBD1. The J segment lost 4 bases and the V segment lost 0 bases, leaving 2 bases of the junction unmatched. The CDR3 runs to 14 residues. Germline lookup yields CDR1 MNHNS and CDR2 SASEGT. CDR3: CASSEAGGGTEAFF. The CDR3 DNA follows: TGTGCCAGCAGTGAAGCAGGGGGCGGCACTGAAGCTTTCTTT.

The chain joins TRBV12-5 to TRBJ2-1, with TRBD2 identical over 8 bases. With V trimmed by 2 bases and J by 2 bases, 2 bases remained unmatched. CDR1 and CDR2 from the germline V gene are LGHNT and FRNRAP. The CDR3 spans 15 residues. CDR3: CASGLSGGPYNEQFF. In DNA form, the CDR3 reads TGTGCTAGTGGTTTGAGCGGGGGTCCCTACAATGAGCAGTTCTTC.

The chain has TRBV5-6 and TRBJ1-1, with D unclear. V lost 4 bases and J 6 bases, leaving 19 bases between the germline ends. The CDR3 runs 15 residues. Germline assignment: CDR1 SGHDT and CDR2 YYEEEE. CDR3 in amino acids: CASSPMVGFGAEAFF. CDR3 coding DNA: TGTGCCAGCAGCCCGATGGTGGGATTTGGCGCTGAAGCTTTCTTT.

The chain carries TRBV5-1 and TRBJ2-7; D could derive from TRBD1 or TRBD2 (5 bases each). V lost 6 bases, J lost 4 bases, and 8 bases lay in between. This CDR3 has 11 residues. Germline assignment: CDR1 SGHRS and CDR2 YFSETQ. The CDR3 spells CASMGEYEQYF. The DNA for the CDR3 is TGCGCCAGCATGGGGGAGTACGAGCAGTACTTC.

The CDR3 here is CARLDTWTDTQYF. In DNA, the CDR3 is TGTGCCCGACTGGACACTTGGACAGATACGCAGTATTTT. The chain is built from TRBV30 and TRBJ2-3; D is perhaps TRBD1 (5 bases). Germline assignment: CDR1 GTSNPN and CDR2 SVGIG (reference sequence). This CDR3 has 13 residues. Trimming removed 8 bases from V and 3 bases from J, with 15 bases in between.

The rearrangement uses TRBV4-1 and TRBJ2-7, with 7 bases aligning to TRBD1. With 3 bases clipped from V and 6 bases from J, the junction kept 11 bases outside the gene matches. Germline V gene lookup returns CDR1 MGHRA and CDR2 YSYEKL. The CDR3 extends over 15 amino acids. The CDR3 loop is CASSHLLTGLGEQYF. CDR3 coding DNA: TGCGCCAGCAGCCATTTGCTGACAGGGCTTGGCGAGCAGTACTTC.